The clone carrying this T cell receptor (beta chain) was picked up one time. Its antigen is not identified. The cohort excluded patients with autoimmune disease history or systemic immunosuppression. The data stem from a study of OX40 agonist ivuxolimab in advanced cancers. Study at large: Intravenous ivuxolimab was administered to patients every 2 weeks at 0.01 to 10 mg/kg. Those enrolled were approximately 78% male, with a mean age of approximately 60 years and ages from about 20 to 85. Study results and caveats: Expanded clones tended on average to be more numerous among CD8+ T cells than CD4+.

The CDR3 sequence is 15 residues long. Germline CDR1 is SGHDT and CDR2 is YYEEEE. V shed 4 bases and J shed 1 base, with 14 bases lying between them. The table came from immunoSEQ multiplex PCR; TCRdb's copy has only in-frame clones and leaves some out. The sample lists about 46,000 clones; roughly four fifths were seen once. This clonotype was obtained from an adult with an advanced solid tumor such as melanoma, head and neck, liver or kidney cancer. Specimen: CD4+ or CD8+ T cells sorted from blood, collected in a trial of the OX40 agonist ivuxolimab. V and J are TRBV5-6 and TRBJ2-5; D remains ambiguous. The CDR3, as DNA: TGTGCCAGCAGCCCAGGTGGTGTACTCCAAGAGACCCAGTACTTC. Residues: CASSPGGVLQETQYF.